Given below is one T cell receptor (beta chain) in context. The germline CDR1 and CDR2 sequences are SGHRS and YFSETQ. V lost 4 bases and J lost 2; bases outside the gene matches: 9. The CDR3 spans 17 residues. The data belong to a study of blood T cell repertoires in COVID-19. About the study: Sample material is recorded as cDNA or gDNA derived from T cells, B-cell-depleted T cells, or PBMCs.

Generated by immunoSEQ multiplex PCR, the TCRdb table keeps only in-frame clones and is missing some. The sample records around 46,000 clones, about four fifths being singletons. Specimen: peripheral blood. The receptor comes from a middle-aged man with acute or convalescent COVID-19. This chain links TRBV5-1 with TRBJ2-7; 13 bases map to TRBD2. CDR3 amino acids: CASSGGTSGVTPYEQYF. As DNA, the CDR3 is TGCGCCAGCAGCGGGGGGACTAGCGGGGTGACACCCTACGAGCAGTACTTC.